Given below is one T cell receptor (beta chain) in context. Its antigen is as yet unknown. Trimming cost V 4 bases and J 0 bases; bases outside gene matches: 8. Germline CDR1 is SGHTS and CDR2 is YDEGEE. The CDR3 loop spans 17 amino acids. Cells that had been cultured for 10 days were the source of isolated CD4+ T cells. These data are taken from a study of vaccination effects on CD4 cells after COVID-19. Profiled with immunoSEQ multiplex PCR; TCRdb holds only in-frame clones, not every one. The sample has tens of thousands of clones, approximately 80% seen once. The source was CD4+ T cells from PBMCs cultured without peptide, collected before COVID-19 vaccination. The rearrangement links TRBV5-8 to TRBJ2-3; 10 bases line up with TRBD2. The TCR originated in a human donor who received a COVID-19 vaccine. In DNA, the CDR3 is TGTGCCAGCAGCGTGGCTAGCGGGGGACCTAGCACAGATACGCAGTATTTT. It specifies CASSVASGGPSTDTQYF.